This T cell receptor (beta chain) emerged from a study of CD8+ T cells in alopecia areata. Looked up from germline, CDR1 is SGHRS and CDR2 is YFSETQ. The CDR3 sequence is 14 residues long. V lost 0 bases and J 8 bases, leaving 13 bases between the germline ends. Investigators sorted PBMCs to obtain both CD4+ and CD8+ T cells. As the sequencing template, cDNA was produced by extracting RNA and reverse transcribing it. Profiling relied on immunoSEQ multiplex PCR, and the TCRdb table lists in-frame clones only, not all of them. The top ten clones hold roughly 6.7% of a sample with about 130,000 clones, roughly 64% of them seen once. In its sample, this clone was seen once.

This sequence was found in a human donor with alopecia areata. The sample in question was CD4+ T cells sorted from blood, obtained at week 0. The chain recombines TRBV5-1 with TRBJ2-3; D unresolved. This chain's CDR3 is CASSLGTAPGTQYF. The CDR3, as DNA: TGCGCCAGCAGCTTGGGGACGGCCCCTGGTACGCAGTATTTT.